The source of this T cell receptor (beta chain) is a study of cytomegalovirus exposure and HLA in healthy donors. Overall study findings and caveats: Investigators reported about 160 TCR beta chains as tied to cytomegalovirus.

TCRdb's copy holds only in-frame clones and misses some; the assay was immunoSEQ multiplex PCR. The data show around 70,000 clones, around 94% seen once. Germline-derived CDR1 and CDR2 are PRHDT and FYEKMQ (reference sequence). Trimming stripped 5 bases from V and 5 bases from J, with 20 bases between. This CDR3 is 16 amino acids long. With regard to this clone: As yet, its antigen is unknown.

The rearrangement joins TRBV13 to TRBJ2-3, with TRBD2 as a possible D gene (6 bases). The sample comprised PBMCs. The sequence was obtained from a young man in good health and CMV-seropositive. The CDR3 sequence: CASSPRGGARGDTQYF. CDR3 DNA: TGTGCCAGCAGCCCCCGTGGCGGGGCCAGAGGAGATACGCAGTATTTT.